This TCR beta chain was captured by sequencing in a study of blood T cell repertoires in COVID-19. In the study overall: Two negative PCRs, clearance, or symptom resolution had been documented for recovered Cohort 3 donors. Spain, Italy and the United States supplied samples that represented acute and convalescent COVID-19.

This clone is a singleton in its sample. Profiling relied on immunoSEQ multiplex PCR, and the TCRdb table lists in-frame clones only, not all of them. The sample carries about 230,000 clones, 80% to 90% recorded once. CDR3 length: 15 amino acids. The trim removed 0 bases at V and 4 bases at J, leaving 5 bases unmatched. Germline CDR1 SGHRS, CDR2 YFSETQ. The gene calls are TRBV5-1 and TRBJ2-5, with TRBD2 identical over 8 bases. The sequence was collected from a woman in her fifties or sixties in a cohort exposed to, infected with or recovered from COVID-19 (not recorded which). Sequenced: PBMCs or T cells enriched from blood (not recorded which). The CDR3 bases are TGCGCCAGCAGCTTGGGATCCGGGAGGGGAGAGACCCAGTACTTC. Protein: CASSLGSGRGETQYF.